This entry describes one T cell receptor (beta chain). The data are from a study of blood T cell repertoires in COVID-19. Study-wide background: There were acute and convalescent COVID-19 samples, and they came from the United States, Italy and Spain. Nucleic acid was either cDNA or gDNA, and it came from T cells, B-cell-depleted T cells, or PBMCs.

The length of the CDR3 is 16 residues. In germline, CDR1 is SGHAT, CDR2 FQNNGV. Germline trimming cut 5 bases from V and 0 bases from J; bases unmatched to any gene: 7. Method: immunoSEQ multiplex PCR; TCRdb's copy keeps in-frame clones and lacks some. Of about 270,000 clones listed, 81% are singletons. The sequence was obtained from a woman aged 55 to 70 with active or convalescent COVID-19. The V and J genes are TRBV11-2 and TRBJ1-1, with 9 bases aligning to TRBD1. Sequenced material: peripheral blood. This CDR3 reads CASSSRTGDLNTEAFF. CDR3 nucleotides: TGTGCCAGCAGCAGCCGGACAGGGGACCTGAACACTGAAGCTTTCTTT.